A selection of T cell receptor beta chains follows, all from one sample in a study of cytomegalovirus exposure and HLA in healthy donors. This table comes from immunoSEQ multiplex PCR, and its TCRdb copy is limited to in-frame clones, with some not included. The sample includes about 120,000 clones, 9% to 10% of them seen just once. The sample comprised PBMCs. The source is a man aged 30 to 39 in good health and CMV-seronegative. Each CDR3 is given with its conserved first and last residue. Each record gives: D gene, J gene, clone size, V gene, CDR3 DNA, CDR3 protein. The D gene is left open where the match is weak. Size is omitted from some rows. Given values are once, few, many or a class for expanded clones.

d_call: TRBD2
j_call: TRBJ2-2
clone_size: few
v_call: TRBV29-1
cdr3_nt: TGCAGCGTCCCCCCGACTAGCGGGAGGAACACCGGGGAGCTGTTTTTT
cdr3_aa: CSVPPTSGRNTGELFF

d_call: TRBD1
j_call: TRBJ1-2
clone_size: few
v_call: TRBV11-2
cdr3_nt: TGTGCCAGCAGCTTAGCGGGACAGGGTCATGGCTACACCTTC
cdr3_aa: CASSLAGQGHGYTF

d_call: TRBD1
j_call: TRBJ2-5
clone_size: few
v_call: TRBV30
cdr3_nt: TGTGCCTGGAGTGTCGGGACAGGATTAGAAGAGACCCAGTACTTC
cdr3_aa: CAWSVGTGLEETQYF

d_call: .
j_call: TRBJ2-6
clone_size: .
v_call: TRBV16
cdr3_nt: TGTGCCAGCAGCCAATCAGGCAGGGGAAATACTGGGGCCAACGTCCTGACTTTC
cdr3_aa: CASSQSGRGNTGANVLTF

d_call: .
j_call: TRBJ2-5
clone_size: few
v_call: TRBV5-1
cdr3_nt: TGCGCCAGCAGCCAGGGGCAAGAGACCCAGTACTTC
cdr3_aa: CASSQGQETQYF

d_call: TRBD1
j_call: TRBJ2-7
clone_size: few
v_call: TRBV5-6
cdr3_nt: TGTGCCAGCAGGTTGGACAGGGGTAACTACGAGCAGTACTTC
cdr3_aa: CASRLDRGNYEQYF

d_call: .
j_call: TRBJ2-7
clone_size: few
v_call: TRBV19
cdr3_nt: TGTGCCAGTAGTATGGGCAGGTCCTACGAGCAGTACTTC
cdr3_aa: CASSMGRSYEQYF

d_call: TRBD2
j_call: TRBJ2-7
clone_size: .
v_call: TRBV2
cdr3_nt: TGTGCCAGCAGTGACCCTAGCGGGAGGGCCGACGAGCAGTACTTC
cdr3_aa: CASSDPSGRADEQYF

d_call: TRBD2
j_call: TRBJ2-3
clone_size: .
v_call: TRBV28
cdr3_nt: TGTGCCAGCAGTTTACCCGGGCTAGCGGGCACAGATACGCAGTATTTT
cdr3_aa: CASSLPGLAGTDTQYF

d_call: .
j_call: TRBJ1-2
clone_size: few
v_call: TRBV19
cdr3_nt: TGTGCCAGTAGCCCCGGGGGAAATAACTATGGCTACACCTTC
cdr3_aa: CASSPGGNNYGYTF

d_call: TRBD2
j_call: TRBJ2-1
clone_size: .
v_call: TRBV19
cdr3_nt: TGTGCCAGTAGTTCGCGGGGCCTGGGGGGGAATGAGCAGTTCTTC
cdr3_aa: CASSSRGLGGNEQFF

d_call: TRBD1
j_call: TRBJ2-3
clone_size: few
v_call: TRBV6-5
cdr3_nt: TGTGCCAGCGGAGTCGGACAGGGATCCACAGATACGCAGTATTTT
cdr3_aa: CASGVGQGSTDTQYF

d_call: TRBD1
j_call: TRBJ2-5
clone_size: .
v_call: TRBV4-3
cdr3_nt: TGCGCCAGCAGCCAAGATCGTACAGGGGCCCAAGAGACCCAGTACTTC
cdr3_aa: CASSQDRTGAQETQYF

d_call: TRBD2
j_call: TRBJ2-3
clone_size: few
v_call: TRBV30
cdr3_nt: TGTGCCTGGAGTAGCCCTATGCATAGCGGGAGGGTTGTTGTAGATACGCAGTATTTT
cdr3_aa: CAWSSPMHSGRVVVDTQYF

d_call: .
j_call: TRBJ1-3
clone_size: few
v_call: TRBV6-5
cdr3_nt: TGTGCCAGCACGAGCTCTGGAAACACCATATATTTT
cdr3_aa: CASTSSGNTIYF

d_call: TRBD1
j_call: TRBJ1-6
clone_size: few
v_call: TRBV27
cdr3_nt: TGTGCCAGCAGTTTAGAGACAGGGGGCAATTCACCCCTCCACTTT
cdr3_aa: CASSLETGGNSPLHF